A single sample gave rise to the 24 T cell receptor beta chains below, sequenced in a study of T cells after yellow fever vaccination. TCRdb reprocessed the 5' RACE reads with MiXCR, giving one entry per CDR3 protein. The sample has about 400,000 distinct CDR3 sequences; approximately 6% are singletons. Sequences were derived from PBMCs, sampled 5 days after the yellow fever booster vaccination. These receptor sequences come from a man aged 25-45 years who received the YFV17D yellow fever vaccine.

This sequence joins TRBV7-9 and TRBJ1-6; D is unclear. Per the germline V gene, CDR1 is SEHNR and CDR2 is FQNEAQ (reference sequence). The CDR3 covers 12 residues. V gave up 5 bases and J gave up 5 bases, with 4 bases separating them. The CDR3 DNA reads TGTGCCAGCAGCCTAGATAATTCACCCCTCCACTTT. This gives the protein CASSLDNSPLHF.

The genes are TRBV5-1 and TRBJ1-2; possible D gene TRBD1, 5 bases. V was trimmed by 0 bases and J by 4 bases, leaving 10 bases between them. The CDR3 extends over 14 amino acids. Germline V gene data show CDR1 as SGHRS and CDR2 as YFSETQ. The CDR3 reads CASSLVTGSYGYTF. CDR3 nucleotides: TGCGCCAGCAGCTTGGTAACAGGTTCCTATGGCTACACCTTC.

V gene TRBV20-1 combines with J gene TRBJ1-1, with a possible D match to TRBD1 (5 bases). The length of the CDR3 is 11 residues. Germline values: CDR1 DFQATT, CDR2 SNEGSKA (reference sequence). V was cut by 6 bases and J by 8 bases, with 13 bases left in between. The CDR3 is CSAAVSGEAFF. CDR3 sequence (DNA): TGCAGTGCCGCGGTGTCAGGGGAAGCTTTCTTT.

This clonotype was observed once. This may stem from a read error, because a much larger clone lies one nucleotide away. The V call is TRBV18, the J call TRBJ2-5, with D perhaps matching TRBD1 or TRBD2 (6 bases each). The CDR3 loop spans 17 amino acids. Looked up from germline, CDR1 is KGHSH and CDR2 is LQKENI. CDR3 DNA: TGTGTCAGCTCACCAAAACAGGGCCCGGGGGTCCAAGAGACCCAGTACTTC. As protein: CVSSPKQGPGVQETQYF.

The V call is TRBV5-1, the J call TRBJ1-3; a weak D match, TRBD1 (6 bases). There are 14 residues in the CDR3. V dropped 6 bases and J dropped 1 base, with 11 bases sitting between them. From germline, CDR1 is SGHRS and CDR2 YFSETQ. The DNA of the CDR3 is TGCGCCAGCACCGGAGGGGGTTCTGGAAACACCATATATTTT. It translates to CASTGGGSGNTIYF.

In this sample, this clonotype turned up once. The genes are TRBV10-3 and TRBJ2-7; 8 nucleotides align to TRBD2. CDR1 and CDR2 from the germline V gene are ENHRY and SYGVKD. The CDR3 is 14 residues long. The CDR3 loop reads CVNDSGTNPYEQYF. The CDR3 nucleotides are TGTGTCAACGATAGCGGGACTAATCCCTACGAGCAGTACTTC.

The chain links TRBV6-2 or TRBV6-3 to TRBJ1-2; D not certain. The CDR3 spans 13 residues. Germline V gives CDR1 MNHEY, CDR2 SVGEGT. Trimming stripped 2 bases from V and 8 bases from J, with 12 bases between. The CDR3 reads CASSYVRPSGYTF. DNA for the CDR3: TGTGCCAGCAGTTACGTCAGACCCTCCGGCTACACCTTC.

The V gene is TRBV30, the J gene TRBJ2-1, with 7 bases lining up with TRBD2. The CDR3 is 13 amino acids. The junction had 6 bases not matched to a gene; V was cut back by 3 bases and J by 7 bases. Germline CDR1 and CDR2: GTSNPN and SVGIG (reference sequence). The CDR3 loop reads CAWRREMRNEQFF. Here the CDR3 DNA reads TGTGCCTGGAGGCGGGAGATGAGGAATGAGCAGTTCTTC.

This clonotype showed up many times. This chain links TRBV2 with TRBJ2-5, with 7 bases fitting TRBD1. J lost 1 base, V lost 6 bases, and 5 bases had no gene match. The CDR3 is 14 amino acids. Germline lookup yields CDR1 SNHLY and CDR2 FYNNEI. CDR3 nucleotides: TGTGCCAGCAGAAAGGACAGGTCCCAAGAGACCCAGTACTTC. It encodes CASRKDRSQETQYF.

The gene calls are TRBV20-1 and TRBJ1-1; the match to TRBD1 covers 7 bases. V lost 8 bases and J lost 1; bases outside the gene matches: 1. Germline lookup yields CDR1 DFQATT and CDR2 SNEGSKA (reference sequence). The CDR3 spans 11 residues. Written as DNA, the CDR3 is TGCAGTAGACAGGGGAACACTGAAGCTTTCTTT. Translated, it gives CSRQGNTEAFF.

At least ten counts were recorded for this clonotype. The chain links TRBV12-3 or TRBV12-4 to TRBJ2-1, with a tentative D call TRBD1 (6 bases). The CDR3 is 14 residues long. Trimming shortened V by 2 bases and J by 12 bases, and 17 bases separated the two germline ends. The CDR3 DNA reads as TGTGCCAGCAGTTTACTAGGGGGTATCAGCGGGCAGTTCTTC. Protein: CASSLLGGISGQFF.

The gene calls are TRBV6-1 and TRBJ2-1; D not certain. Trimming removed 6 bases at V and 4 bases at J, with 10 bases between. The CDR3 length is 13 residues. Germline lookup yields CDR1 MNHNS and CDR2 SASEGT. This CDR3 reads CASRENLYNEQFF. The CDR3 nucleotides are TGTGCCAGCAGAGAGAACTTATACAATGAGCAGTTCTTC.

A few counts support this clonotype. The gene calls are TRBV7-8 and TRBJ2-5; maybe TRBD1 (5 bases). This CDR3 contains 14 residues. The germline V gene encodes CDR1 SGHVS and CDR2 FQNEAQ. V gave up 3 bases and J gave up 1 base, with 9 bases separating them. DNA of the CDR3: TGTGCCAGCAGCTTTACAGGCCCCCAAGAGACCCAGTACTTC. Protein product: CASSFTGPQETQYF.

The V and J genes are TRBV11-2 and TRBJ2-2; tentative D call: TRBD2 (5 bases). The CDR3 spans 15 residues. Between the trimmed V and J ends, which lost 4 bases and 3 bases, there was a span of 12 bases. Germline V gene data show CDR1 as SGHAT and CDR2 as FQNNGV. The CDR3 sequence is CASSSGLGYTGELFF. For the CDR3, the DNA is TGTGCCAGCAGCTCCGGACTGGGGTACACCGGGGAGCTGTTTTTT.

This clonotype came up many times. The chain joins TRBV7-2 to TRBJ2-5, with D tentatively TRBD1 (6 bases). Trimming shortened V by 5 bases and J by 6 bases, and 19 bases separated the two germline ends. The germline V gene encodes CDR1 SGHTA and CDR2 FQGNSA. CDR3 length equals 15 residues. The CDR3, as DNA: TGTGCCAGCAGCACTCAGACAGGCCTCGGAAAGACCCAGTACTTC. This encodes CASSTQTGLGKTQYF.

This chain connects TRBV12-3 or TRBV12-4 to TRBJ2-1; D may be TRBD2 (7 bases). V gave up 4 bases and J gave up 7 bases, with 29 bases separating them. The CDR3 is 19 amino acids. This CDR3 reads CASSSTPGGRDTRGNEQFF. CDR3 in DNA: TGTGCCAGCAGTTCCACCCCCGGGGGGCGGGACACCCGCGGGAATGAGCAGTTCTTC.

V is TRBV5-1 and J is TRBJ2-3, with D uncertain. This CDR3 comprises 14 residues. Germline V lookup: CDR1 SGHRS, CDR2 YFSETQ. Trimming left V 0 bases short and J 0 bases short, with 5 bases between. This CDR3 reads CASSLEQSTDTQYF. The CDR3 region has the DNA TGCGCCAGCAGCTTGGAACAGAGCACAGATACGCAGTATTTT.

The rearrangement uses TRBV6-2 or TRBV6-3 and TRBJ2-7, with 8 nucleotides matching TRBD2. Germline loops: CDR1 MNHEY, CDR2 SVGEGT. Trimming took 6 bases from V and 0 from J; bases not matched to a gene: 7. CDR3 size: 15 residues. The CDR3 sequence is CASRTSGRSSYEQYF. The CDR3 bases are TGTGCCAGCAGGACCAGCGGGAGAAGCTCCTACGAGCAGTACTTC.

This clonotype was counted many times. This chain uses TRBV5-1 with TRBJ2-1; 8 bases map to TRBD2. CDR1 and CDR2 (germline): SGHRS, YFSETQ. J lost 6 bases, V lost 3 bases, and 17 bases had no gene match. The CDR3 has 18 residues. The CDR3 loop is CASSSSSGGLGWTNEQFF. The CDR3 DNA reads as TGCGCCAGCAGCTCCTCGTCCGGGGGACTAGGGTGGACCAATGAGCAGTTCTTC.

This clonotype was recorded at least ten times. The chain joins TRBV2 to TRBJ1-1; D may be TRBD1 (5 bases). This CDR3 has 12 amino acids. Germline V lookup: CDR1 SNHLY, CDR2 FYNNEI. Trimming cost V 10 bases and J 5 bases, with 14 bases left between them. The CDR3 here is CATRSEGTEAFF. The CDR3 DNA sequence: TGTGCCACCCGATCCGAGGGGACTGAAGCTTTCTTT. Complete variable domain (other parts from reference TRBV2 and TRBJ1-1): EPEVTQTPSHQVTQMGQEVILRCVPISNHLYFYWYRQILGQKVEFLVSFYNNEISEKSEIFDDQFSVERPDGSNFTLKIRSTKLEDSAMYFCATRSEGTEAFFGQGTRLTVV.

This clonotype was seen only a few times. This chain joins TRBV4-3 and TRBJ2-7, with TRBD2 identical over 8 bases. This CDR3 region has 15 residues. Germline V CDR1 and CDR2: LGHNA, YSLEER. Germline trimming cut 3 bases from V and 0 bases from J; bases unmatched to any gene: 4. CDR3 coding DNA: TGCGCCAGCAGCCATGCCGGGACTAGCTCCTACGAGCAGTACTTC. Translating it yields CASSHAGTSSYEQYF.

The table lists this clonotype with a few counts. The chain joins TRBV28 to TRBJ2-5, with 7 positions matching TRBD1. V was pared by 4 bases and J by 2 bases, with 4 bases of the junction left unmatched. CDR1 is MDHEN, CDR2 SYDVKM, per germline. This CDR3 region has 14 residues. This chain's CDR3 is CASSSHRGQETQYF. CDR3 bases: TGTGCCAGCAGTTCCCACAGGGGTCAAGAGACCCAGTACTTC.

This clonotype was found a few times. The CDR3 loop is CAISEMVAGGDEQYF. The DNA of the CDR3 is TGTGCCATCAGTGAGATGGTAGCGGGAGGTGACGAGCAGTACTTC. The gene calls are TRBV10-3 and TRBJ2-7; 10 bases map to TRBD2. CDR3 length: 15 amino acids. CDR1 is ENHRY, CDR2 SYGVKD, per germline. The trim removed 2 bases at V and 5 bases at J, leaving 6 bases unmatched.

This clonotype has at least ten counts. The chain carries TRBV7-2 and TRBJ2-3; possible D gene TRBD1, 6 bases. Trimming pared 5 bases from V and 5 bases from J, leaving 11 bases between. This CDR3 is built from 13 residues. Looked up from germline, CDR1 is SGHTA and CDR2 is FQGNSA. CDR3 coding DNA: TGTGCCAGCAGCCAGGACAGAGAAGATACGCAGTATTTT. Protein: CASSQDREDTQYF.